The entry that follows covers one T cell receptor (beta chain) sequence. This clone was detected a few times. Its antigen target is currently unknown. No base-level quality is on record; no much larger clone is a single base apart. The sample comes from a study of beta chain features in type 1 diabetes (dated by TCRdb to 2017 to 2018). Describing the broader study: Mean age, gender distribution, total cell number and subset yield did not differ between patients and healthy donors. Across all samples, approximately 98,000,000 sorted cells were examined, and cell number per subset correlated strongly with RNA yield. Naive and central memory subsets were obtained from all 28 donors, but regulatory and stem cell-like memory subsets were isolated from only 8 patients and roughly 8 healthy donors. In the study, TCRB repertoires of sorted circulating CD4+ T cell subsets from recently diagnosed type 1 diabetes patients were compared with those of matched healthy donors. Results and caveats for the whole study, not just this receptor: At VDJ recombination sites, type 1 diabetes patients had fewer insertions and more deleted nucleotides, which implies abnormalities in thymic rearrangement. Type 1 diabetes patients showed a moderate but significant shortening of TCRB CDR3 length in all four CD4+ subsets. Naive, central memory and regulatory TCRB repertoires appeared to be more similar among patients than among healthy donors. Because small numbers of individuals were included in the HLA sub-analyses, any influence of HLA type on TCRB rearrangement was left unresolved. Because cDNA was sequenced instead of genomic DNA, highly expressing activated cells could be over-represented, though the groups showed no difference in activation or CD3 levels. PCR may preferentially amplify shorter templates, but because patient and control samples were amplified and corrected together, any resulting skew would affect both groups equally.

Each donor gave one peripheral blood draw, averaging about 120 mL, which was collected into heparinised tubes. Naive, central memory, regulatory and stem cell-like memory CD4+ T cells were sorted on a BD FACSAria II using a panel including CD45RO, CCR7, CD25, CD127, CD95 and CD27. Every sorted population had a purity above 95%. PBMCs were isolated immediately by Lymphoprep density gradient centrifugation and stained directly without culture. So that batch effects would be minimized, each experiment stained and sorted samples in pairs, pairing one healthy donor with one patient. All of the isolated RNA was reverse transcribed with the High Capacity cDNA Reverse Transcription Kit, so expressed TCRB transcripts were sequenced. Naive, central memory and regulatory T cell samples underwent deep immunoSEQ sequencing, averaging about 3.57 million total reads per sample. After sorted cells were lysed in RLT buffer, RNA was extracted with DNase-treated RNeasy Micro or Mini kits, with the choice depending on cell number. Each cell subset was processed on its own to prevent cross-contamination, while patient and healthy donor samples were processed together. Using the immunoSEQ multiplex PCR, TCRB sequences were amplified from cDNA into 87-bp fragments spanning the CDR3 region. The amplicons were sequenced using the Illumina HiSeq platform. The authors' pipeline ran thus. Synthetic template baselines were used to correct PCR bias computationally, reads within Hamming distance 2 were collapsed together, and singletons that could not be merged were discarded. By aligning reads against IMGT, V, D and J genes, CDR3 length, and insertions or deletions at six rearrangement sites were assigned. Within each subset, clonotype counts were normalized to sorted cell number, after which true diversity and Gini coefficients were computed with the tcR R package. The overlap coefficient, calculated on TCRB nucleotide sequences, was used to quantify repertoire sharing. Out-of-frame TCRB sequences from naive cells were analyzed to stand in for the pre-selection repertoire. TCRdb provides this immuneACCESS table in a form limited to in-frame rearrangements. Some clones are lacking; in checked studies, under half of them reflect an unresolved V gene, and why the rest are absent is not known. Clone size and the V and J calls come from that table; the DNA yielded D and trimming. The sample profile shows fewer than 900,000 clones; roughly a sixth of them were found once. The top ten clonotypes cover about 0.02% of the sample.

The germline V gene encodes CDR1 SGHDT and CDR2 YYEEEE. V is cut by 2 bases and J by 4 bases, and the space between the germline ends is 6 bases. CDR3 length: 12 amino acids, cysteine to phenylalanine. Here the CDR3 DNA is all that survives: 36 bases in frame from base 1. The chain joins TRBV5-6 to TRBJ1-2, with the D gene not confidently named. The specimen sequenced was naive CD4+ T cells from blood. Per the publication, the cell subset or site label means: true naive CD4+ T cells. This TCR was recovered from a woman aged 18 to 35 in good health. The nucleotide sequence reads as follows: TGTGCCAGCAGCTTCTCGAGCTATGGCTACACCTTC. It translates to CASSFSSYGYTF.